Given below is one T cell receptor (beta chain) in context. The antigen is unknown. The sample holds other DNA sequences that translate to the same CDR3. These data come from a study of shared clonotypes between healthy human individuals. Trimming took off 3 bases at V and 5 bases at J, with 1 base between the two ends. This CDR3 is 10 amino acids long. Overall study findings and caveats: Lower generation probabilities were found for non-shared clonotypes than for those shared by all four donors. Donor scarcity curtailed the genetic and exposure-history diversity represented herein.

The naive CD8 subset, CD45RO-negative cells positively selected for CCR7, excluded terminally differentiated effector memory CD45RA+ cells. All participating donors were Caucasian adults from Nashville, Tennessee. Authors' analysis steps: ImmunoSEQ junction-only sequences lacked quality scores, so their filtering differed. The assay was immunoSEQ multiplex PCR, and TCRdb's table has in-frame clones only and misses some. The V and J calls and the clone size are those of that table, but D and trimming were determined from the DNA. The sample holds 1.5 million to 2.5 million clones, 85% to 95% seen once.

This chain connects TRBV23-1 to TRBJ2-5; D unclear. Being an ORF, TRBV23-1 has a function that is uncertain. Sequenced input: naive CD8+ T cells sorted from blood. This receptor was taken from a man between 18 and 35 years old in good health. The CDR3, as DNA: TGCGCCAGCAGTCAGGAGACCCAGTACTTC. Its protein is CASSQETQYF.